This TCR beta chain was recorded in a study of molecular identifiers for immune sequencing clone quantification. A remark on this clonotype: Its cognate antigen is unknown.

Study-wide results and caveats: Detection of one spiked Jurkat cell's TCR RNA reportedly worked in 980,000 or so naive cells.

With listed TCR primers and previously described methods, bulk TCR libraries were prepared. TCRdb re-derived calls from the PCR reads in MiXCR, one entry per CDR3 protein. The repertoire consists of about 100,000 distinct CDR3 sequences, with 21% occurring once and the leading ten covering 0.8% to 1.2%. Sorted naive CD8 T cells were those defined as CD8+CD4-CCR7+CD45RA+. The CDR3 sequence is 16 residues long. The germline CDR1 and CDR2 sequences are LNHDA and SQIVND (reference sequence). The V segment lost 5 bases and the J segment 4 bases; nucleotides outside the gene matches: 5. This TCR came from a human donor in good health. Some libraries in this study had Jurkat cell RNA spiked in. The chain links TRBV19 to TRBJ2-3; 14 positions match TRBD2. Sequenced input: naive CD8+ T cells from blood, with Jurkat cell RNA spiked in. Subset of the sample: FACS-sorted CD8+CD4-CCR7+CD45RA+ naive T cells. The CDR3 loop is CASSPGTSGSPDTQYF. The DNA for the CDR3 is TGTGCCAGTAGTCCAGGGACTAGCGGGAGTCCAGATACGCAGTATTTT.